This T cell receptor beta chain was captured in a study of CD8 T cells in Susac syndrome. Random hexamers were used to reverse transcribe an amount of roughly 0.45 to 1 ug RNA. The immunoSEQ assay covered 54 Vbeta and 13 Jbeta segments for CDR3. TCRdb re-called the immunoSEQ multiplex PCR reads with MiXCR, one entry per CDR3 protein. The sample records about 130,000 distinct CDR3 sequences, just under 95% being singletons. Trimming took 2 bases from V and 4 from J; bases not matched to a gene: 5. The CDR3 is 16 residues long. Per germline, CDR1 MNHEY and CDR2 SVGAGI. TCR beta from blood CD8+ and CD4+ T cells was sequenced. Negative isolation was used for CD8+ and CD4+ T cells and FACS enrichment for TEMRA cells.

The sample was CD4+ T cells from PBMCs. The source of this sequence is a human donor in good health. The V gene is TRBV6-5, the J gene TRBJ2-6; 7 nucleotides line up with TRBD1. The CDR3 DNA is TGTGCCAGCAGTTACGGCAGGGGGAACGGGGCCAACGTCCTGACTTTC. Amino acids: CASSYGRGNGANVLTF.